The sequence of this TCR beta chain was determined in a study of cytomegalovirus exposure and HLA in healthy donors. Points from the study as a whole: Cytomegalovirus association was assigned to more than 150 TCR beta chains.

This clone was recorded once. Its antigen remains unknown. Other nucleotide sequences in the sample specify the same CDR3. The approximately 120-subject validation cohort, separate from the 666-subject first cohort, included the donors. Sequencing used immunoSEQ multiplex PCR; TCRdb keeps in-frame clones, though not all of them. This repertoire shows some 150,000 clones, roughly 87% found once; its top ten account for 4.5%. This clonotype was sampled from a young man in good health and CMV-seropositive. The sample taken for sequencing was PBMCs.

The DNA for the CDR3 is TGTGCCAGCAGCTTGCTTAACTATGGCTACACCTTC. Translated: CASSLLNYGYTF. The chain couples TRBV5-6 to TRBJ1-2; D remains ambiguous. The CDR3 is made up of 12 amino acids. From germline, CDR1 is SGHDT and CDR2 YYEEEE. V dropped 1 base and J dropped 1 base, with 2 bases sitting between them.